Included here is one TCR beta chain sequence, with context. These data are taken from a study of shared clonotypes between healthy human individuals. Only in-frame clones appear in the TCRdb table, and some are missing; sequencing was by immunoSEQ multiplex PCR. The table lists 2 million to 3 million clones, 80% to 95% of them singletons, with approximately 0.37% in the top ten. V lost 5 bases and J lost 0; bases outside the gene matches: 4. Looked up from germline, CDR1 is SGHTA and CDR2 is FQGNSA. The CDR3 is made up of 14 amino acids. The origin of this receptor is a man between 18 and 35 years old in good health. Some clones in this sample may be carry-over from other donors' samples. The V call is TRBV7-2, the J call TRBJ2-7; 7 nucleotides line up with TRBD1. Sequenced input: naive CD4+ T cells from PBMCs. Subset reported: CD45RA+ positively selected. The CDR3 DNA is TGTGCCAGCAGCAGACAGGGAAACTCCTACGAGCAGTACTTC. Translated, it gives CASSRQGNSYEQYF.